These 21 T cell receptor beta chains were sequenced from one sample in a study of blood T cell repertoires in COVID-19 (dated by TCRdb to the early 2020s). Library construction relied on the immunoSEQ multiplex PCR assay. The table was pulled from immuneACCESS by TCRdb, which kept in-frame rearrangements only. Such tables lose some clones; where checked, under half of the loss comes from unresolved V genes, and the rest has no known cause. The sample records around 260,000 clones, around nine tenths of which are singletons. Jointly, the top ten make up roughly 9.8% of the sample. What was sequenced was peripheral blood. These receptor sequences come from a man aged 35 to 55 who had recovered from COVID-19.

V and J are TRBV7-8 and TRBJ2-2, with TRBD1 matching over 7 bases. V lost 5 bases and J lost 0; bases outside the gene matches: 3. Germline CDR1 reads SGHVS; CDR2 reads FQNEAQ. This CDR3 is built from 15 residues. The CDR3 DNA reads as TGTGCCAGCAGCCCGGGACAGCCGAACACCGGGGAGCTGTTTTTT. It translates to CASSPGQPNTGELFF.

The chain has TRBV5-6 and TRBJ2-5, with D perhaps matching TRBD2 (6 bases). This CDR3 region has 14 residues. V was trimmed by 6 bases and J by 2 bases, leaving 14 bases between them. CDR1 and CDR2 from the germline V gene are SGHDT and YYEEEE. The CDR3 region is CASKEGRGQETQYF. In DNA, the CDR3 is TGTGCCAGCAAGGAGGGACGAGGGCAAGAGACCCAGTACTTC. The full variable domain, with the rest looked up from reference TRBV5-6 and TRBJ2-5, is DAGVTQSPTHLIKTRGQQVTLRCSPKSGHDTVSWYQQALGQGPQFIFQYYEEEERQRGNFPDRFSGHQFPNYSSELNVNALLLGDSALYLCASKEGRGQETQYFGPGTRLLVL.

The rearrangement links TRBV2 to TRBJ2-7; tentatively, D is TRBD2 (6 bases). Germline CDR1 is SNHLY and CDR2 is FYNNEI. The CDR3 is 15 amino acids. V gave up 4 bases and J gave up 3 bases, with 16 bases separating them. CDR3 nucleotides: TGTGCCAGCAGTGTGCGGGGCCCCCAATTCTACGAGCAGTACTTC. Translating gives CASSVRGPQFYEQYF.

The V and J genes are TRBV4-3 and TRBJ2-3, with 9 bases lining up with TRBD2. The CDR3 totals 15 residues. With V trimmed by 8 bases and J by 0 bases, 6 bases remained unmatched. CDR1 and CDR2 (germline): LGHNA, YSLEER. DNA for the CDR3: TGCGCCAGCGTGAGGGGACTAGCTAGCACAGATACGCAGTATTTT. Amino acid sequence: CASVRGLASTDTQYF.

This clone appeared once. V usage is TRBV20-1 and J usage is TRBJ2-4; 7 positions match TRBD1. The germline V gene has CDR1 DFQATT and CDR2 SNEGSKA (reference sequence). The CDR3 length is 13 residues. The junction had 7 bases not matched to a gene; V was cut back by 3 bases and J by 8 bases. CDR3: CSASTGEWDIQYF. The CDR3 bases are TGCAGTGCTAGTACAGGGGAGTGGGACATTCAGTACTTC.

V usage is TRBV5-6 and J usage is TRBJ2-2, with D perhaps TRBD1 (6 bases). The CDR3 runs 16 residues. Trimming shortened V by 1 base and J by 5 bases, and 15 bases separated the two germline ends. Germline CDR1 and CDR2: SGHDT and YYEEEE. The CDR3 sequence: CASSLRTVRTTGELFF. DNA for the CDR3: TGTGCCAGCAGCTTGCGGACAGTTCGAACGACCGGGGAGCTGTTTTTT.

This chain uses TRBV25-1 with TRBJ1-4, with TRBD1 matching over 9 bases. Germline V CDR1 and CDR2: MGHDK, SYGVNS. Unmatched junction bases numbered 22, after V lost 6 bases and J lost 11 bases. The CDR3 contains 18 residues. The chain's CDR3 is CASSGAGVARDRVGKLFF. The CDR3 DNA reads TGTGCCAGCAGCGGAGCAGGGGTGGCCCGGGACAGGGTCGGGAAACTGTTTTTT.

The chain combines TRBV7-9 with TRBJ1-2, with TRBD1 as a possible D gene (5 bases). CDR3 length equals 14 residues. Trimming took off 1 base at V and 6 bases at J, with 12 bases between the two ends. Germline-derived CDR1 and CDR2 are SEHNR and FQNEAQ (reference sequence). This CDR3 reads CASSLGRGADGYTF. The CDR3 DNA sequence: TGTGCCAGCAGCTTAGGGAGGGGCGCGGATGGCTACACCTTC.

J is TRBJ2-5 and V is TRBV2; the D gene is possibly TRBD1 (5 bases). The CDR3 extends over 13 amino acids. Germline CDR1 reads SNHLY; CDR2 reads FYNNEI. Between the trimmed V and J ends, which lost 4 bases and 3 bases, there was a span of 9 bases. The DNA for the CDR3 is TGTGCCAGCAGTGGTGGCAGGGAAGAGACCCAGTACTTC. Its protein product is CASSGGREETQYF.

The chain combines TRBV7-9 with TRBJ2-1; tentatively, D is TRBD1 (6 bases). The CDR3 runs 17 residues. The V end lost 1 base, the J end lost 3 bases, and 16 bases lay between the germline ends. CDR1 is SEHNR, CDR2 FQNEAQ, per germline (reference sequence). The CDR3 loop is CASSLDPGQSIYNEQFF. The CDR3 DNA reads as TGTGCCAGCAGCTTAGACCCCGGACAGAGTATCTACAATGAGCAGTTCTTC. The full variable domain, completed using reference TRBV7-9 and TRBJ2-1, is DTGVSQNPRHKITKRGQNVTFRCDPISEHNRLYWYRQTLGQGPEFLTYFQNEAQLEKSRLLSDRFSAERPKGSFSTLEIQRTEQGDSAMYLCASSLDPGQSIYNEQFFGPGTRLTVL.

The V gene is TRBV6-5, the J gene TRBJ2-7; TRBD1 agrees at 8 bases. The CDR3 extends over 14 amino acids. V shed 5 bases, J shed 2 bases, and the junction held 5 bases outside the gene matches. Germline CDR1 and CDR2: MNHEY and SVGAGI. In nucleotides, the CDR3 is TGTGCCAGCAGTCGGGACAGGACTACCTACGAGCAGTACTTC. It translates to CASSRDRTTYEQYF.

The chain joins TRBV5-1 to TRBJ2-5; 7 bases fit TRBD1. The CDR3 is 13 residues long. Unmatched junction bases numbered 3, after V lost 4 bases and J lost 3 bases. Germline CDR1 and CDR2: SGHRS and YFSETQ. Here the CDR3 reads CASSLGTEETQYF. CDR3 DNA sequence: TGCGCCAGCAGCCTCGGGACAGAAGAGACCCAGTACTTC.

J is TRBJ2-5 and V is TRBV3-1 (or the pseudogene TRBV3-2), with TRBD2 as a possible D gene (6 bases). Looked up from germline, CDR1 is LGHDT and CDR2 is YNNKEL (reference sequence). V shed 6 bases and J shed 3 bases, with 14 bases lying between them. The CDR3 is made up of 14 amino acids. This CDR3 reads CASRPGGGKETQYF. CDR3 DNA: TGTGCCAGCAGACCCGGGGGAGGTAAAGAGACCCAGTACTTC.

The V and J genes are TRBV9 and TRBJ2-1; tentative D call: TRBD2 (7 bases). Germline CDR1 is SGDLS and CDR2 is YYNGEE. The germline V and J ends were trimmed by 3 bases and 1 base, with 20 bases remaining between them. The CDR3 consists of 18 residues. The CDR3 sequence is CASSGYGGGAVSYNEQFF. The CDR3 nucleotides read TGTGCCAGCAGCGGATATGGGGGGGGCGCGGTGTCCTACAATGAGCAGTTCTTC.

CDR3 nucleotide sequence: TGCGCCAGCTTACGTAGACAGGTGAACACTGAAGCTTTCTTT. This gives the protein CASLRRQVNTEAFF. The chain employs TRBV5-1 and TRBJ1-1; a possible D gene is TRBD1 (6 bases). This CDR3 contains 14 residues. Per germline, CDR1 SGHRS and CDR2 YFSETQ. Trimming shortened V by 7 bases and J by 0 bases, and 13 bases separated the two germline ends.

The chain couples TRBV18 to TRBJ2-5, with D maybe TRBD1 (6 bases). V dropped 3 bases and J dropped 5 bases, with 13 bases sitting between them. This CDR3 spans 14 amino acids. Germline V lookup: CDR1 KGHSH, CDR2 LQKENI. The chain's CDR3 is CASSPKTGSETQYF. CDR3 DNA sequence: TGTGCCAGCTCACCGAAGACAGGATCCGAGACCCAGTACTTC.

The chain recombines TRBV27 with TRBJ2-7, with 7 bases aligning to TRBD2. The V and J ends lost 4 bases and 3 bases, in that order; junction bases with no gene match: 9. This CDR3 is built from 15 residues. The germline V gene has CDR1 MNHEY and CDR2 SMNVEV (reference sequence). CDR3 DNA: TGTGCCAGCAGTTCCAGGACTAGTAACCTCTACGAGCAGTACTTC. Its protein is CASSSRTSNLYEQYF.

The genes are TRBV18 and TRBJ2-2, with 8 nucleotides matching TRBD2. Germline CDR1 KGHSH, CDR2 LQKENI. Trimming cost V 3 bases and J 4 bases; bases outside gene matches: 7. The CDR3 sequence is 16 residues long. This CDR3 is CASSPLLAGGTGELFF. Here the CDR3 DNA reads TGTGCCAGCTCACCCCTTCTGGCGGGGGGCACCGGGGAGCTGTTTTTT.

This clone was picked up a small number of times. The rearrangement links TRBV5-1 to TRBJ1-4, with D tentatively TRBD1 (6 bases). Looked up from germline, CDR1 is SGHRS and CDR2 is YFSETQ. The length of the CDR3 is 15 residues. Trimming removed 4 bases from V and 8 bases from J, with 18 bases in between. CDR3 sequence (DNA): TGCGCCAGCAGCCTAGAAACCGCCCAGGGGGAAAAACTGTTTTTT. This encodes CASSLETAQGEKLFF.

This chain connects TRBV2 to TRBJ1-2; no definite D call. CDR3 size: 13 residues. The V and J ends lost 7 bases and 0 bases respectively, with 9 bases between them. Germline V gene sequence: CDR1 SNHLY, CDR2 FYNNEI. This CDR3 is CASKVGANYGYTF. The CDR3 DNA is TGTGCCAGCAAGGTCGGAGCTAACTATGGCTACACCTTC.

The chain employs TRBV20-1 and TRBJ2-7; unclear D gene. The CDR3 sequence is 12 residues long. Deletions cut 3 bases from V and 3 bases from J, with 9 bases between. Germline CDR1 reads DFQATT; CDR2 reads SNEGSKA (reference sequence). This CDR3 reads CSASAGFYEQYF. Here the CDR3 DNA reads TGCAGTGCTAGTGCAGGTTTCTACGAGCAGTACTTC.